This T cell receptor (beta chain) is from a study of PD-L1 blockade in urothelial cancer. Study at large: Each blood sample yielded a median of around 150,000 T cells. Study-wide points: Improved survival was predicted by pretreatment blood TCR clonality below the median. When measured at 3 weeks, tumor-associated blood clones expanded more in durable-benefit patients.

On this clone itself: Its specificity is not known.

The germline V gene encodes CDR1 ENHRY and CDR2 SYGVKD. The junction had 9 bases not matched to a gene; V was cut back by 4 bases and J by 0 bases. The CDR3 totals 18 residues. The assay was immunoSEQ multiplex PCR, and TCRdb's table has in-frame clones only and misses some. The sample holds tens of thousands of clones; 82% are singletons and the top ten take 3.5% to 4%. Per-patient samples, pretreatment and on-treatment, numbered 1 to 8. The V and J genes are TRBV10-3 and TRBJ2-7, with TRBD2 matching 13 bases. The sequence derives from a man in his 70s with urothelial cancer. The sequencing used PBMCs, collected around atezolizumab (anti-PD-L1) treatment. The CDR3: CAISGGTSGELHSYEQYF. For the CDR3, the DNA is TGTGCCATCAGTGGTGGGACTAGCGGGGAGCTACACTCCTACGAGCAGTACTTC.